The rows below give T cell receptor beta chains drawn from one sample of a study of blood T cell repertoires in COVID-19. Profiled with immunoSEQ multiplex PCR; TCRdb holds only in-frame clones, not every one. The table records approximately 110,000 clones, 75% to 90% of them present only once. The sequenced material came from peripheral blood. These receptors originate from a woman aged 45-65 years with acute or convalescent COVID-19. Each CDR3 is given with its conserved first and last residue. Each record gives: D gene, V gene, J gene, clone size, CDR3 protein, CDR3 DNA. D genes are given only for firm matches. Clone size is given for some rows only: seen once, a few or many times, or a class if the clone is expanded.

D: NA; V: TRBV14; J: TRBJ2-5; size: NA; CDR3: CASSQDWGAGETQYF; DNA: TGTGCCAGCAGCCAAGATTGGGGTGCGGGGGAGACCCAGTACTTC
D: TRBD1; V: TRBV10-3; J: TRBJ2-7; size: NA; CDR3: CAISESGTVYEQYF; DNA: TGTGCCATCAGTGAGTCCGGGACAGTCTACGAGCAGTACTTC
D: TRBD1; V: TRBV6-5; J: TRBJ1-5; size: NA; CDR3: CASRPTGTVNQPQHF; DNA: TGTGCCAGCAGGCCAACCGGGACAGTGAATCAGCCCCAGCATTTT
D: TRBD1; V: TRBV12-3/TRBV12-4; J: TRBJ1-2; size: NA; CDR3: CASSPTGQGVGTF; DNA: TGTGCCAGCAGCCCTACGGGACAGGGGGTCGGCACCTTC
D: TRBD2; V: TRBV4-2; J: TRBJ2-7; size: once; CDR3: CASSQDDQLAVKPYEQYF; DNA: TGTGCCAGCAGCCAAGATGATCAACTAGCGGTAAAACCCTACGAGCAGTACTTC
D: TRBD2; V: TRBV19; J: TRBJ2-3; size: NA; CDR3: CASSEPSGITDTQYF; DNA: TGTGCCAGTAGCGAACCTAGCGGTATCACAGATACGCAGTATTTT
D: NA; V: TRBV7-8; J: TRBJ2-5; size: NA; CDR3: CASSLAAGQETQYF; DNA: TGTGCCAGCAGCTTAGCAGCAGGTCAAGAGACCCAGTACTTC
D: NA; V: TRBV3-1/TRBV3-2; J: TRBJ2-7; size: NA; CDR3: CASSPRQGGGSREQYF; DNA: TGTGCCAGCAGCCCCCGACAGGGAGGAGGGTCTCGGGAGCAGTACTTC
D: TRBD1; V: TRBV28; J: TRBJ1-5; size: NA; CDR3: CASSLTGGSLSQPQHF; DNA: TGTGCCAGCAGCTTAACAGGGGGTAGCCTCAGCCAGCCCCAGCATTTT
D: TRBD1; V: TRBV7-9; J: TRBJ1-1; size: NA; CDR3: CASSDLGQATEAFF; DNA: TGTGCCAGCAGCGATCTCGGACAGGCCACTGAAGCTTTCTTT
D: TRBD1; V: TRBV19; J: TRBJ1-5; size: few; CDR3: CASSSWTGAKGQPQHF; DNA: TGTGCCAGTAGTTCCTGGACAGGGGCAAAAGGTCAGCCCCAGCATTTT
D: TRBD1; V: TRBV25-1; J: TRBJ1-2; size: NA; CDR3: CASSATGYFYGYTF; DNA: TGTGCCAGCAGTGCGACAGGGTACTTCTATGGCTACACCTTC
D: NA; V: TRBV21-1; J: TRBJ1-5; size: NA; CDR3: CASSKVGRVRSRSNQPQHF; DNA: TGTGCCAGCAGCAAAGTGGGCAGGGTACGAAGTCGAAGCAATCAGCCCCAGCATTTT
D: NA; V: TRBV9; J: TRBJ2-3; size: NA; CDR3: CASGPGSTDTQYF; DNA: TGTGCCAGCGGACCAGGGAGCACAGATACGCAGTATTTT
D: TRBD1; V: TRBV7-8; J: TRBJ2-1; size: NA; CDR3: CASSFRQGGTNEQFF; DNA: TGTGCCAGCAGCTTCCGACAGGGTGGAACCAATGAGCAGTTCTTC
D: NA; V: TRBV18; J: TRBJ1-2; size: NA; CDR3: CASSRTVRGEDGSYTF; DNA: TGTGCCAGCTCAAGGACTGTACGTGGGGAGGATGGAAGCTACACCTTC
D: NA; V: TRBV3-1/TRBV3-2; J: TRBJ2-3; size: NA; CDR3: CASSQFWARKRAPTDTQYF; DNA: TGTGCCAGCAGCCAATTCTGGGCTAGAAAGAGGGCCCCGACAGATACGCAGTATTTT
D: TRBD1; V: TRBV5-1; J: TRBJ2-7; size: NA; CDR3: CASRRDRVGEQYF; DNA: TGCGCCAGCAGGCGGGACAGGGTGGGCGAGCAGTACTTC
D: NA; V: TRBV5-5; J: TRBJ2-5; size: NA; CDR3: CASSLDGSAETQYF; DNA: TGTGCCAGCAGCTTGGATGGTAGCGCGGAGACCCAGTACTTC
D: TRBD2; V: TRBV2; J: TRBJ2-7; size: NA; CDR3: CASSSGLAGDEQYF; DNA: TGTGCCAGCAGCTCCGGACTAGCGGGGGACGAGCAGTACTTC
D: NA; V: TRBV5-1; J: TRBJ2-2; size: NA; CDR3: CASSEQVLLNTGELFF; DNA: TGCGCCAGCAGCGAACAGGTCCTCTTAAACACCGGGGAGCTGTTTTTT
D: TRBD1; V: TRBV2; J: TRBJ1-2; size: NA; CDR3: CASSLGTGVTYGYTF; DNA: TGTGCCAGCTCGCTTGGAACAGGGGTTACCTATGGCTACACCTTC
D: TRBD1; V: TRBV9; J: TRBJ1-6; size: NA; CDR3: CASSVADRVSSPLHF; DNA: TGTGCCAGCAGCGTAGCGGACAGGGTCAGTTCACCCCTCCACTTT
D: TRBD1; V: TRBV5-4; J: TRBJ1-4; size: NA; CDR3: CASSLDRGSEKLFF; DNA: TGTGCCAGCAGCCTGGACAGGGGGAGTGAAAAACTGTTTTTT
D: NA; V: TRBV14; J: TRBJ2-3; size: NA; CDR3: CASSQGAGYTDTQYF; DNA: TGTGCCAGCAGCCAAGGCGCAGGATACACAGATACGCAGTATTTT
D: TRBD1; V: TRBV6-1; J: TRBJ2-7; size: NA; CDR3: CASSRTGVSYEQYF; DNA: TGTGCCAGCAGTAGAACAGGGGTTAGCTACGAGCAGTACTTC
D: NA; V: TRBV6-5; J: TRBJ2-5; size: NA; CDR3: CASSRTRFQETQYF; DNA: TGTGCCAGCAGCCGTACCCGGTTCCAAGAGACCCAGTACTTC
D: TRBD1; V: TRBV4-1; J: TRBJ2-3; size: NA; CDR3: CASSQAVVRLGTGWTDTQYF; DNA: TGCGCCAGCAGCCAAGCAGTTGTTAGACTCGGGACAGGGTGGACAGATACGCAGTATTTT
D: NA; V: TRBV30; J: TRBJ1-4; size: NA; CDR3: CAWSAPLGSAGEKLFF; DNA: TGTGCCTGGAGTGCCCCGCTGGGTTCCGCGGGTGAAAAACTGTTTTTT
D: TRBD1; V: TRBV9; J: TRBJ1-2; size: NA; CDR3: CASSVGRGESGYTF; DNA: TGTGCCAGCAGCGTGGGCAGGGGGGAATCCGGCTACACCTTC
D: NA; V: TRBV5-1; J: TRBJ2-7; size: NA; CDR3: CASSFNWADEQYF; DNA: TGCGCCAGCAGCTTCAACTGGGCAGACGAGCAGTACTTC
D: TRBD1; V: TRBV5-1; J: TRBJ1-4; size: NA; CDR3: CASSSQGTNEKLFF; DNA: TGCGCCAGCAGCTCACAGGGGACTAATGAAAAACTGTTTTTT
D: NA; V: TRBV28; J: TRBJ1-2; size: NA; CDR3: CATRTQGSLNYGYTF; DNA: TGTGCCACCCGGACCCAGGGGAGTTTAAACTATGGCTACACCTTC
D: NA; V: TRBV9; J: TRBJ1-1; size: few; CDR3: CASSSRVNTEAFF; DNA: TGTGCCAGCAGCTCCCGGGTGAACACTGAAGCTTTCTTT
D: TRBD2; V: TRBV7-3; J: TRBJ2-1; size: NA; CDR3: CASSLWAGGSYNEQFF; DNA: TGTGCCAGCAGCTTATGGGCGGGGGGATCCTACAATGAGCAGTTCTTC
D: TRBD1; V: TRBV6-5; J: TRBJ2-2; size: NA; CDR3: CASRGTGGYTGELFF; DNA: TGTGCCAGCAGGGGGACAGGGGGGTACACCGGGGAGCTGTTTTTT
D: NA; V: TRBV12-3/TRBV12-4; J: TRBJ2-7; size: NA; CDR3: CASRAQGYEQYF; DNA: TGTGCCAGCAGAGCACAGGGCTACGAGCAGTACTTC
D: NA; V: TRBV5-5; J: TRBJ1-6; size: NA; CDR3: CASSLARERGGISPLHF; DNA: TGTGCCAGCAGCTTGGCCAGGGAAAGGGGGGGAATATCACCCCTCCACTTT
D: NA; V: TRBV7-2; J: TRBJ2-3; size: NA; CDR3: CASSLRGRWADTQYF; DNA: TGTGCCAGCAGCTTAAGGGGGAGATGGGCAGATACGCAGTATTTT
D: TRBD1; V: TRBV9; J: TRBJ1-6; size: NA; CDR3: CASSERDRGVSPLHF; DNA: TGTGCCAGCAGCGAACGGGACAGGGGGGTTTCACCCCTCCACTTT
D: NA; V: TRBV11-3; J: TRBJ2-1; size: NA; CDR3: CASSLAPGRGEQFF; DNA: TGTGCCAGCAGCTTAGCCCCCGGAAGGGGTGAGCAGTTCTTC
D: NA; V: TRBV10-3; J: TRBJ1-1; size: few; CDR3: CAINEQRRLNTEAFF; DNA: TGTGCCATCAACGAGCAGCGACGTCTGAACACTGAAGCTTTCTTT
D: NA; V: TRBV10-3; J: TRBJ1-1; size: NA; CDR3: CAISNPTGTLPNTEAFF; DNA: TGTGCCATCAGTAACCCAACCGGGACTCTACCGAACACTGAAGCTTTCTTT
D: NA; V: TRBV7-2; J: TRBJ1-5; size: few; CDR3: CASSQGTPNQPQHF; DNA: TGTGCCAGCAGCCAGGGGACACCGAATCAGCCCCAGCATTTT
D: NA; V: TRBV10-2; J: TRBJ1-6; size: NA; CDR3: CASSTGSRRGRAAPLHF; DNA: TGCGCCAGCAGTACCGGGTCGCGGCGGGGGCGGGCTGCACCCCTCCACTTT
D: NA; V: TRBV7-9; J: TRBJ2-3; size: NA; CDR3: CASSSRRGGITDTQYF; DNA: TGTGCCAGCAGCTCGCGGAGGGGGGGCATAACAGATACGCAGTATTTT
D: NA; V: TRBV11-2; J: TRBJ1-1; size: once; CDR3: CASSLERGNTEAFF; DNA: TGTGCCAGCAGCTTAGAACGGGGGAACACTGAAGCTTTCTTT
D: TRBD1; V: TRBV2; J: TRBJ1-4; size: NA; CDR3: CASMDRGNEKLFF; DNA: TGTGCCAGCATGGACAGGGGTAATGAAAAACTGTTTTTT
D: NA; V: TRBV28; J: TRBJ2-3; size: NA; CDR3: CASRLSGVDTQYF; DNA: TGTGCCAGCAGGTTATCAGGGGTAGATACGCAGTATTTT
D: TRBD1; V: TRBV19; J: TRBJ1-5; size: NA; CDR3: CASSLGTGSNQPQHF; DNA: TGTGCCAGTAGCTTGGGGACAGGGAGCAATCAGCCCCAGCATTTT
D: NA; V: TRBV5-5; J: TRBJ2-7; size: NA; CDR3: CASSFADGGYEQYF; DNA: TGTGCCAGCAGCTTTGCCGACGGAGGCTACGAGCAGTACTTC
D: TRBD1; V: TRBV5-1; J: TRBJ1-2; size: once; CDR3: CASSLGLPGGYGYTF; DNA: TGCGCCAGCAGCTTGGGTCTCCCAGGGGGCTATGGCTACACCTTC
D: TRBD1; V: TRBV28; J: TRBJ1-2; size: NA; CDR3: CASSPQDREANYGYTF; DNA: TGTGCCAGCAGCCCTCAGGACAGGGAGGCTAACTATGGCTACACCTTC
D: NA; V: TRBV30; J: TRBJ1-1; size: NA; CDR3: CAWRGGGGAMNTEAFF; DNA: TGTGCCTGGAGGGGTGGTGGGGGGGCAATGAACACTGAAGCTTTCTTT
D: TRBD1; V: TRBV2; J: TRBJ1-5; size: NA; CDR3: CASNRDRGYQPQHF; DNA: TGTGCCAGCAACCGGGACAGGGGCTATCAGCCCCAGCATTTT
D: NA; V: TRBV12-3/TRBV12-4; J: TRBJ1-1; size: NA; CDR3: CASWSGSGEAFF; DNA: TGTGCCAGCTGGTCCGGATCAGGTGAAGCTTTCTTT
D: TRBD1; V: TRBV9; J: TRBJ1-1; size: NA; CDR3: CASSAYRGMNTEAFF; DNA: TGTGCCAGCAGCGCCTACAGGGGTATGAACACTGAAGCTTTCTTT